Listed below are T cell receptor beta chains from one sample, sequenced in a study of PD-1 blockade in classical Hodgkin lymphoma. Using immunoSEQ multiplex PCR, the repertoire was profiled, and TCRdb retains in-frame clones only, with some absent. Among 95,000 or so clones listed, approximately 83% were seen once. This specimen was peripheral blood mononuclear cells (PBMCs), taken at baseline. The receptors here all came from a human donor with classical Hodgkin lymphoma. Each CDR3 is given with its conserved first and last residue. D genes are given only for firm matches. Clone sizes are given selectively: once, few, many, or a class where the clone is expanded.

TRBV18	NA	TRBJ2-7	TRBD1	CASSPRTGGGEQYF	TGTGCCAGCTCACCTCGGACAGGGGGCGGCGAGCAGTACTTC
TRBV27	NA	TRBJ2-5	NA	CASSFTGETQYF	TGTGCCAGCAGTTTTACAGGGGAGACCCAGTACTTC
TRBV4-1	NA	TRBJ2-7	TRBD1	CASSIFGRQGVEYEQYF	TGCGCCAGCAGCATCTTTGGGCGACAGGGGGTGGAGTACGAGCAGTACTTC
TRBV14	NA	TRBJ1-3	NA	CASSPGPRNTIYF	TGTGCCAGCAGCCCCGGGCCCCGAAACACCATATATTTT
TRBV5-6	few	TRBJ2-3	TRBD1	CASSFSPYSGNRGDTQYF	TGTGCCAGCAGCTTTTCCCCCTATTCCGGGAACAGGGGAGATACGCAGTATTTT
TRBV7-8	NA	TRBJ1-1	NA	CASSLRGNTEAFF	TGTGCCAGCAGCTTACGGGGGAACACTGAAGCTTTCTTT
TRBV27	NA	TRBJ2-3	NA	CASSLADTQYF	TGTGCCAGCAGTTTGGCAGATACGCAGTATTTT
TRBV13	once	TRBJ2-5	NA	CASSSQGETQYF	TGTGCCAGCAGCTCGCAGGGGGAGACCCAGTACTTC
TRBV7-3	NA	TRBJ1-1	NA	CASRSLPGESPIEAFF	TGTGCCAGCAGATCCCTCCCAGGGGAGAGCCCGATTGAAGCTTTCTTT
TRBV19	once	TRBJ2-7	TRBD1	CASSAGQGVYEQYF	TGTGCCAGTAGTGCCGGACAGGGGGTTTACGAGCAGTACTTC
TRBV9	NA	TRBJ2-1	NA	CASSVSAISYNEQFF	TGTGCCAGCAGCGTGTCGGCAATCTCCTACAATGAGCAGTTCTTC
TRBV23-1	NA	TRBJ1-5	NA	CASSTNQPQHF	TGCGCCAGCAGCACTAATCAGCCCCAGCATTTT
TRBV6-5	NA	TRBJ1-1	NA	CASSYGTVRNTEAFF	TGTGCCAGCAGTTACGGGACGGTCAGGAACACTGAAGCTTTCTTT
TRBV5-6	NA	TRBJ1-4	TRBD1	CASSRDRGLGLNEKLFF	TGTGCCAGCAGCCGAGACAGGGGTCTCGGTCTTAATGAAAAACTGTTTTTT
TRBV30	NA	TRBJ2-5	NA	CACSRGGETQYF	TGTGCCTGCAGCAGGGGTGGGGAGACCCAGTACTTC
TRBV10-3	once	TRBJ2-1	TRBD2	CAISPTLAGGGEQFF	TGTGCCATCAGTCCCACACTAGCGGGAGGCGGTGAGCAGTTCTTC
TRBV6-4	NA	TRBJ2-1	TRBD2	CASSDFAGGPWQFF	TGTGCCAGCAGTGACTTCGCGGGAGGGCCATGGCAGTTCTTC
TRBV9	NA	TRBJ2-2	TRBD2	CASSVGLGGGELFF	TGTGCCAGCAGCGTTGGACTAGGTGGCGGGGAGCTGTTTTTT
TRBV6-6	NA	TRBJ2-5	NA	CASNGAAVQETQYF	TGTGCCAGCAACGGGGCCGCAGTCCAAGAGACCCAGTACTTC
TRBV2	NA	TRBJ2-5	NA	CASSEALGSWETQYF	TGTGCCAGCAGTGAAGCGCTTGGTAGCTGGGAGACCCAGTACTTC
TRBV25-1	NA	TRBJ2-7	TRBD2	CASSTLAGVGYEQYF	TGTGCCAGCAGTACACTAGCGGGAGTTGGCTACGAGCAGTACTTC
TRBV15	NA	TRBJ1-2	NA	CATSRERGREGYTF	TGTGCCACCAGCAGAGAGAGGGGACGGGAAGGCTACACCTTC
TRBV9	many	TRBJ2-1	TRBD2	CASSVELAGAYNEQFF	TGTGCCAGCAGCGTCGAACTAGCGGGGGCTTACAATGAGCAGTTCTTC
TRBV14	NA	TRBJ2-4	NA	CASSPNLLLGSLAKNIQYF	TGTGCCAGCAGCCCCAATCTCCTACTAGGATCCTTGGCCAAAAACATTCAGTACTTC
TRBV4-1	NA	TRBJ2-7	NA	CASSQVGFPYEQYF	TGCGCCAGCAGCCAAGTTGGGTTTCCCTACGAGCAGTACTTC
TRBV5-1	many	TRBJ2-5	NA	CASSQLRESQETQYF	TGCGCCAGCAGCCAGTTGAGAGAGAGCCAAGAGACCCAGTACTTC
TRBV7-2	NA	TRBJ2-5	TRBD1	CASSLIRGLQETQYF	TGTGCCAGCAGCTTAATTAGGGGGCTCCAAGAGACCCAGTACTTC
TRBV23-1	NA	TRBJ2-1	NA	CASTSRGFRYNEQFF	TGCGCCAGCACCTCAAGGGGTTTCAGATACAATGAGCAGTTCTTC
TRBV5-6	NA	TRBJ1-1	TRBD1	CASTRDRMNTEAFF	TGTGCCAGCACCCGGGACAGGATGAACACTGAAGCTTTCTTT
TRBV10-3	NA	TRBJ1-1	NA	CAIRGPSLAFF	TGTGCCATCCGGGGCCCGAGTTTAGCTTTCTTT
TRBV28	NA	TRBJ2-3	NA	CASALSTDTQYF	TGTGCCAGCGCACTTAGCACAGATACGCAGTATTTT
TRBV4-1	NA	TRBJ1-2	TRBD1	CASSQEFDRGIYGYTF	TGCGCCAGCAGCCAAGAGTTCGACAGGGGGATCTATGGCTACACCTTC
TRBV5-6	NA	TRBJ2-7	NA	CASSPGRLSYEQYF	TGTGCCAGCAGCCCGGGGCGGCTATCCTACGAGCAGTACTTC